Listed here is a single TCR beta chain. Its antigen is unidentified. V was cut by 0 bases and J by 3 bases, with 12 bases left in between. CDR1 is LGHNA, CDR2 YSLEER, per germline. The CDR3 has 16 amino acids. These data are taken from a study of OX40 agonist ivuxolimab in advanced cancers. General study points: Averaging showed that CD8+ T cells had more expanded clones than CD4+ did. Clonal expansion was seen in CD4+ and CD8+ blood T cells by week 6 at 0.1 to 3.0 mg/kg.

The repertoire was sequenced with immunoSEQ multiplex PCR; TCRdb's copy has only in-frame clones and lacks some. The sample consists of fewer than 70,000 clones, about 88% of them appearing once. This receptor was identified in an adult with an advanced solid tumor such as melanoma, head and neck, liver or kidney cancer. Sample: CD4+ or CD8+ T cells sorted from blood, taken in a trial of the OX40 agonist ivuxolimab. This sequence joins TRBV4-3 and TRBJ1-3; tentatively, D is TRBD1 (5 bases). The CDR3 reads CASSQDSGRSGNTIYF. The CDR3 DNA reads TGCGCCAGCAGCCAAGACTCAGGGCGGAGTGGAAACACCATATATTTT.